The present entry profiles one TCR beta chain with its context. The antigen it recognizes is unknown. Per-nucleotide qualities are absent, and no much larger clonotype sits a single base away. The data were obtained in a study of T-cell reconstitution after alpha-beta-depleted transplantation in children (dated by TCRdb to the mid-2010s). General notes on the study: T-cell immune reconstitution after TCRalphabeta/CD19-depleted allogeneic hematopoietic cell transplantation in children was quantitatively tracked in the study by means of TCR repertoire profiling.

From the cysteine through the phenylalanine, the CDR3 covers 15 amino acids. The only DNA kept is the CDR3, 45 bases in frame from the first base. The trim is 1 base for V and 0 bases for J, with a gap of 6 bases between the germline ends. Via the germline V gene, CDR1 is SGHTA and CDR2 FQGNSA. Libraries came from PCR. Sequencer: Illumina HiSeq 2500. Molecular barcoding was employed in the preparation of TCR libraries, with unique molecular identifiers being used to normalize TCRbeta repertoire quantification. TCRdb trimmed the raw reads at Q25, called clones with MiXCR and kept productive beta chains. Identical CDR3 protein sequences are pooled into one entry, listed with their most common genes and DNA. The sample data list around 680,000 distinct CDR3 sequences, and roughly 17% of these were observed just once. 0.9% to 1.2% of the sample belongs to the ten largest clones.

The receptor was derived from a human donor who donated a stem cell graft to a child with acute myeloid leukemia. Sequences were derived from PBMCs from the stem cell graft donor, sampled from the stem cell graft. In this chain, TRBV7-2 is recombined with TRBJ2-2, with the D gene uncertain. The DNA sequence is as follows: TGTGCCAGCAGCTTAGTTCCAGCGAACACCGGGGAGCTGTTTTTT. It translates as CASSLVPANTGELFF.